This T cell receptor beta chain was captured by sequencing in a study of blood T cell repertoires in COVID-19. Study information: Sites in the United States, Italy and Spain provided acute and convalescent COVID-19 samples.

Here immunoSEQ multiplex PCR was the method, and the copy in TCRdb shows in-frame clones only, minus some. Seen here are about 200,000 clones, 80% to 90% observed once, and the top ten hold 3.5% to 4%. Germline V gene lookup returns CDR1 SQVTM and CDR2 ANQGSEA. The CDR3 runs 14 residues. Germline trimming cut 4 bases from V and 4 bases from J; bases unmatched to any gene: 5. The sample comprised PBMCs or T cells enriched from blood (not recorded which). The chain couples TRBV29-1 to TRBJ2-3; 10 bases match TRBD2. The TCR was taken from a woman between 40 and 55 years old with acute COVID-19. Written as DNA, the CDR3 is TGCAGCGTTGCCCAGCGGGAGGGACCAGATACGCAGTATTTT. This translates into CSVAQREGPDTQYF.